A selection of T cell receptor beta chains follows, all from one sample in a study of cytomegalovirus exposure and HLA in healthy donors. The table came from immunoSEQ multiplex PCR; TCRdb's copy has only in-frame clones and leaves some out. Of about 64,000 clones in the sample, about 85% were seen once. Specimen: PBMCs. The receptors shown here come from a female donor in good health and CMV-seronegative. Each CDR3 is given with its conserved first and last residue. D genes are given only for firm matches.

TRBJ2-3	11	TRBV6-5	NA	CASSYANTQYF	TGTGCCAGCAGTTATGCTAATACGCAGTATTTT
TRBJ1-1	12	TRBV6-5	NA	CASSSTGGEAFF	TGTGCCAGCAGCTCGACAGGTGGTGAAGCTTTCTTT
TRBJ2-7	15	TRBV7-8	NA	CASSSRRGTIPEQYF	TGTGCCAGCAGCTCTCGCCGCGGTACCATCCCCGAGCAGTACTTC
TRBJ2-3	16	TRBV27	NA	CASSPPYAGATDTQYF	TGTGCCAGCAGTCCTCCCTATGCGGGGGCCACAGATACGCAGTATTTT
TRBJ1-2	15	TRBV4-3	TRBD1	CASSQGTGSNYGYTF	TGCGCCAGCAGCCAAGGGACAGGGAGTAACTATGGCTACACCTTC
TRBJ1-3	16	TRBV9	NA	CASTPVGGQGGHTIYF	TGTGCCAGCACCCCTGTTGGGGGACAAGGGGGACACACCATATATTTT
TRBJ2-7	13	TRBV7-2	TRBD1	CASSLDRAYEQYF	TGTGCCAGCAGCTTGGACAGGGCCTACGAGCAGTACTTC
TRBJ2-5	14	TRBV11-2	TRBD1	CASSFGTGGSSQYF	TGTGCCAGCAGCTTCGGGACAGGGGGATCGTCCCAGTACTTC
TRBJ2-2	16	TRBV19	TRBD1	CASSPGQGLRTGELFF	TGTGCCAGTAGTCCGGGACAGGGCTTAAGGACCGGGGAGCTGTTTTTT
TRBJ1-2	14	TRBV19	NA	CASSIRARDYGYTF	TGTGCCAGTAGTATTAGGGCCAGGGACTATGGCTACACCTTC
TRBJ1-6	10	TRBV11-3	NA	CARKPRRLHF	TGTGCCCGAAAGCCGCGCAGGCTCCACTTT